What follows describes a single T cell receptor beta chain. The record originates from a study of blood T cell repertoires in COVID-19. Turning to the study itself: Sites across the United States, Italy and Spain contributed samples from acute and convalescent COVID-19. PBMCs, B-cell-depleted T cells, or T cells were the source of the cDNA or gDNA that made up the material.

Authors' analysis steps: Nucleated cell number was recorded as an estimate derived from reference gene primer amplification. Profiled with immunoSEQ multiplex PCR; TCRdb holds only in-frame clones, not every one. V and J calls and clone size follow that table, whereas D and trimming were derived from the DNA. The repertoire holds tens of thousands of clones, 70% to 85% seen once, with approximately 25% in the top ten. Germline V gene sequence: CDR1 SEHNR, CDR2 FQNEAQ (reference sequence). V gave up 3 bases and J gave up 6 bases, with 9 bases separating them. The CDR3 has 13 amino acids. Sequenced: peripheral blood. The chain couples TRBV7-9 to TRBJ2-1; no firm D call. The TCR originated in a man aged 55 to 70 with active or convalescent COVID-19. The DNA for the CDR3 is TGTGCCAGCAGCTTCGGGTCTGGCAATGAGCAGTTCTTC. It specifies CASSFGSGNEQFF.